This T cell receptor (beta chain) emerged from a study of vaccination and CD4 T cells after COVID-19. Study in general: Spike peptides, overlapping and drawn from SARS-CoV-2, HCoV-NL63, HCoV-OC43 and HCoV-229E, were used to stimulate cells.

Findings and caveats of the study: The appearance of a median about 90% of reactive clones in convalescent patients occurred only post-vaccination.

Noted treatment: approximately 9-day PBMC culture with coronavirus spike peptide pools or control peptides (ViraFEST assay). Negative selection recovered the CD4+ T cells once they had spent approximately ten days in culture. V was cut by 3 bases and J by 6 bases, with 9 bases left in between. The V gene's germline CDR1 is SGHTA and CDR2 FQGNSA. The CDR3 sequence is 14 residues long. With regard to this clonotype: Antigen specificity is unknown.

The Oncomine TCR Beta short-read assay generated sequence data from the DNA of cultured CD4+ T cells. TCRdb redid the calling of the PCR reads with MiXCR, one entry per CDR3 protein. The sample has 4,600 or so distinct CDR3 sequences; approximately 40% are singletons. This TCR was sampled from a human donor who had recovered from COVID-19. The rearrangement links TRBV7-2 to TRBJ1-6, with D unclear. Material for sequencing was CD4+ T cells from blood, cultured in vitro. The CDR3 loop is CASSLYGVNSPLHF. Written as DNA, the CDR3 is TGTGCCAGCAGCTTGTACGGGGTTAATTCACCCCTCCACTTT.